The 15 T cell receptor beta chains in this list originate from one sample, sequenced in a study of T cells after posttransplantation cyclophosphamide. Measured with immunoSEQ multiplex PCR; TCRdb has only the in-frame clones, and not every one. The table shows about 16,000 clones, with 94% occurring only once. Cells defined as naive were viable CD3+CD4+ or CD3+CD8+ and CCR7+CD45RA+CD45RO-CD95-CD27+CD28+. Input material: naive CD4+ T cells sorted from blood. These receptors were obtained from a woman aged 50 to 60 in good health and a related stem cell transplant donor.

The J gene is TRBJ2-1, the V gene TRBV5-6; TRBD2 agrees at 10 bases. The CDR3 is made up of 14 amino acids. Germline CDR1 reads SGHDT; CDR2 reads YYEEEE. Unmatched junction bases numbered 1, after V lost 0 bases and J lost 7 bases. The CDR3 sequence: CASSLGLAGNEQFF. CDR3 coding DNA: TGTGCCAGCAGCTTGGGACTAGCGGGTAATGAGCAGTTCTTC.

This rearrangement joins TRBV5-1 to TRBJ2-7; D perhaps matches TRBD2 (6 bases). CDR1 is SGHRS, CDR2 YFSETQ, per germline. V dropped 5 bases and J dropped 12 bases, with 24 bases sitting between them. The CDR3 sequence is 14 residues long. The CDR3 spells CASRSSSASYAAYF. In nucleotides, the CDR3 is TGCGCCAGCAGATCTTCTAGCGCCTCGTATGCGGCGTACTTC. The full variable domain, its missing parts supplied by reference TRBV5-1 and TRBJ2-7, is KAGVTQTPRYLIKTRGQQVTLSCSPISGHRSVSWYQQTPGQGLQFLFEYFSETQRNKGNFPGRFSGRQFSNSRSEMNVSTLELGDSALYLCASRSSSASYAAYFGPGTRLTVT.

The gene calls are TRBV19 and TRBJ1-2; a weak D match, TRBD1 (6 bases). CDR3 length: 14 residues. V was clipped by 7 bases and J by 6 bases, with 18 bases between them. CDR1 is LNHDA, CDR2 SQIVND, per germline (reference sequence). The CDR3: CASNSPGVVHGYTF. In nucleotides, the CDR3 is TGTGCCAGTAACTCCCCAGGGGTTGTTCATGGCTACACCTTC.

The genes are TRBV7-9 and TRBJ1-4; TRBD1 agrees at 8 bases. With V trimmed by 5 bases and J by 5 bases, 7 bases remained unmatched. The V gene's germline CDR1 is SEHNR and CDR2 FQNEAQ (reference sequence). The CDR3 runs 15 residues. CDR3 bases: TGTGCCAGCAGCCCGTCTGGGACAGGCAATGAAAAACTGTTTTTT. It codes for CASSPSGTGNEKLFF.

The chain recombines TRBV19 with TRBJ1-1, with 8 bases matching TRBD1. V was pared by 5 bases and J by 0 bases, with 8 bases of the junction left unmatched. CDR3 size: 16 residues. Per germline, CDR1 LNHDA and CDR2 SQIVND (reference sequence). CDR3 bases: TGTGCCAGTAGTCCGAGACAGGGGCTGATGAACACTGAAGCTTTCTTT. This sequence encodes CASSPRQGLMNTEAFF.

The CDR3 sequence: CASSLVAGGAGELFF. CDR3 nucleotides: TGTGCCAGCAGCTTGGTGGCGGGAGGAGCCGGGGAGCTGTTTTTT. The chain joins TRBV5-6 to TRBJ2-2; the match to TRBD2 covers 8 bases. The V gene's germline CDR1 is SGHDT and CDR2 YYEEEE. With 0 bases clipped from V and 6 bases from J, the junction kept 4 bases outside the gene matches. The CDR3 loop spans 15 amino acids.

The chain is built from TRBV28 and TRBJ2-7; D gene unclear. The CDR3 is made up of 11 amino acids. V gave up 3 bases and J gave up 2 bases, with 2 bases separating them. Germline assignment: CDR1 MDHEN and CDR2 SYDVKM. The CDR3 coding sequence is TGTGCCAGCAGTTTCGCCTACGAGCAGTACTTC. It yields the protein CASSFAYEQYF.

This chain connects TRBV18 to TRBJ2-7; 8 bases line up with TRBD2. Germline V gene data show CDR1 as KGHSH and CDR2 as LQKENI. J was trimmed by 5 bases and V by 3 bases; bases with no gene match: 6. The CDR3 loop spans 14 amino acids. CDR3 nucleotides: TGTGCCAGCTCACCGTCTACGGGAGGGGACGAGCAGTACTTC. As protein: CASSPSTGGDEQYF. Together with reference TRBV18 and TRBJ2-7, the CDR3 gives the full variable domain: NAGVMQNPRHLVRRRGQEARLRCSPMKGHSHVYWYRQLPEEGLKFMVYLQKENIIDESGMPKERFSAEFPKEGPSILRIQQVVRGDSAAYFCASSPSTGGDEQYFGPGTRLTVT.

The V call is TRBV7-9, the J call TRBJ2-1; D not resolved. CDR3 length equals 11 residues. The germline CDR1 and CDR2 sequences are SEHNR and FQNEAQ (reference sequence). Trimming shortened V by 5 bases and J by 7 bases, and 6 bases separated the two germline ends. The CDR3 spells CASSVLNEQFF. The CDR3 bases are TGTGCCAGCAGCGTACTTAATGAGCAGTTCTTC.

This clone has just one count. The chain is built from TRBV29-1 and TRBJ2-7; 8 bases align to TRBD2. The CDR3 extends over 13 amino acids. Per the germline V gene, CDR1 is SQVTM and CDR2 is ANQGSEA. V dropped 6 bases and J dropped 0; count of bases not matched to a gene: 4. Here the CDR3 DNA reads TGCAGCGTAGCGGGAGATAACTCCTACGAGCAGTACTTC. It specifies CSVAGDNSYEQYF.

V usage is TRBV27 and J usage is TRBJ2-1; 10 positions match TRBD2. J lost 9 bases, V lost 5 bases, and 4 bases had no gene match. This CDR3 has 13 residues. From germline, CDR1 is MNHEY and CDR2 SMNVEV (reference sequence). The CDR3, as DNA: TGTGCCAGCAGTACCACTAGCGGGGCTGAGCAGTTCTTC. As protein: CASSTTSGAEQFF.

This clone was observed a single time. The CDR3 region is CASSPLAGWTDTQYF. Here the CDR3 DNA reads TGTGCCAGCTCACCACTGGCAGGTTGGACAGATACGCAGTATTTT. The chain carries TRBV18 and TRBJ2-3; D gene uncertain. The CDR3 has 15 residues. Germline CDR1 and CDR2: KGHSH and LQKENI. V gave up 1 base and J gave up 3 bases, with 11 bases separating them.

This clone was recorded a few times. This rearrangement joins TRBV7-2 to TRBJ1-2, with D maybe TRBD1 (5 bases). CDR3 length: 13 amino acids. Per germline, CDR1 SGHTA and CDR2 FQGNSA. Deletions cut 6 bases from V and 4 bases from J, with 12 bases between. CDR3 DNA: TGTGCCAGCAGTCTAGGGGCCAGCTATGGCTACACCTTC. Residues: CASSLGASYGYTF.

The chain links TRBV4-1 to TRBJ1-1; no definite D call. The V and J ends lost 0 bases and 9 bases respectively, with 14 bases between them. CDR1 is MGHRA and CDR2 is YSYEKL in the germline V gene. This CDR3 is built from 14 residues. CDR3 nucleotides: TGCGCCAGCAGCCAAGATCTGAGTCGGGAAAAAGCTTTCTTT. Its translation is CASSQDLSREKAFF.

This clone was observed once. J is TRBJ1-1 and V is TRBV7-9; D is possibly TRBD1 (5 bases). Trimming stripped 8 bases from V and 3 bases from J, with 13 bases between. This CDR3 has 13 amino acids. The germline V gene encodes CDR1 SEHNR and CDR2 FQNEAQ (reference sequence). The CDR3 spells CASGGLRDTEAFF. The CDR3 DNA sequence: TGTGCCAGCGGGGGACTTCGGGACACTGAAGCTTTCTTT. Drawing the rest from reference TRBV7-9 and TRBJ1-1, the complete variable domain is DTGVSQNPRHKITKRGQNVTFRCDPISEHNRLYWYRQTLGQGPEFLTYFQNEAQLEKSRLLSDRFSAERPKGSFSTLEIQRTEQGDSAMYLCASGGLRDTEAFFGQGTRLTVV.